This TCR beta chain was identified during a study of T cell responses to AZD1222 COVID-19 vaccine. Profiling relied on immunoSEQ multiplex PCR, and the TCRdb table lists in-frame clones only, not all of them. This sample carries 150,000 to 200,000 clones, 80% to 90% of them seen once, and the ten largest clones take about 3%. The sequence was obtained from an adult in good health. The input for sequencing was peripheral blood, taken on day 0 of MenACWY control vaccination.

CDR3 amino acids: CASSPPLDGLYGYTF. The CDR3 DNA reads as TGTGCCAGCTCACCACCACTCGACGGATTATATGGCTACACCTTC. The genes are TRBV18 and TRBJ1-2; D unresolved. V dropped 0 bases and J dropped 5 bases, with 13 bases sitting between them. CDR3 size: 15 residues. Germline CDR1 KGHSH, CDR2 LQKENI.